The 10 T cell receptor beta chains in this list originate from one sample, sequenced in a study of cytomegalovirus exposure and HLA in healthy donors. It was with 60 Vbeta and 13 Jbeta primers that the PCR ran. Libraries were prepared by immunoSEQ multiplex PCR; TCRdb keeps only in-frame clonotypes and omits some of them. The table has some 120,000 clones, about 73% seen once. The specimen was PBMCs. Source of these receptors: a woman between 50 and 59 years old in good health and CMV-seropositive.

This chain links TRBV28 with TRBJ1-3; D call uncertain. Germline V gene sequence: CDR1 MDHEN, CDR2 SYDVKM. Deletions cut 6 bases from V and 0 bases from J, with 15 bases between. This CDR3 comprises 16 residues. CDR3 region: CASSATPPGSGNTIYF. The DNA of the CDR3 is TGTGCCAGCAGCGCCACGCCCCCGGGCTCTGGAAACACCATATATTTT.

This clone was seen a handful of times. The rearrangement joins TRBV9 to TRBJ2-3, with D possibly matching TRBD1 (5 bases). This CDR3 contains 15 residues. Trimming removed 0 bases at V and 5 bases at J, with 13 bases between. Germline V gives CDR1 SGDLS, CDR2 YYNGEE. CDR3 loop: CASSVGQGEGDTQYF. For the CDR3, the DNA is TGTGCCAGCAGCGTAGGCCAGGGTGAAGGAGATACGCAGTATTTT.

CDR3 nucleotide sequence: TGTGCCAGCAGTTCCTCCCAAGATCCGAGTGACTACACCTTC. Translating gives CASSSSQDPSDYTF. The chain couples TRBV6-5 to TRBJ1-2; no clear D. The V gene's germline CDR1 is MNHEY and CDR2 SVGAGI. The CDR3 runs 14 residues. Trimming removed 4 bases from V and 10 bases from J, with 19 bases in between.

This sequence joins TRBV27 and TRBJ1-2, with D unresolved. Trimming took off 3 bases at V and 8 bases at J, with 13 bases between the two ends. The germline V gene has CDR1 MNHEY and CDR2 SMNVEV (reference sequence). The CDR3 spans 13 residues. DNA for the CDR3: TGTGCCAGCAGTTTCTACGGGGAGTCGGGCTACACCTTC. Translating it yields CASSFYGESGYTF.

This clone was detected only once. The chain recombines TRBV11-3 with TRBJ2-4; D is possibly TRBD1 (6 bases). The CDR3 contains 16 residues. Looked up from germline, CDR1 is SGHNT and CDR2 is YENEEA. V was clipped by 3 bases and J by 6 bases, with 18 bases between them. CDR3 amino acids: CASSLGQGQFRNIQYF. The CDR3, as DNA: TGTGCCAGCAGCTTGGGCCAGGGGCAGTTCAGAAACATTCAGTACTTC.

The chain combines TRBV6-5 with TRBJ2-7; TRBD1 aligns across 10 bases. The CDR3 runs 13 residues. J lost 6 bases, V lost 10 bases, and 9 bases had no gene match. Germline V gene data show CDR1 as MNHEY and CDR2 as SVGAGI. The CDR3, as DNA: TGTGCCACTTTTCCGGGACAGGGGAGCGAGCAGTACTTC. This gives the protein CATFPGQGSEQYF.

The V and J genes are TRBV2 and TRBJ2-2, with TRBD2 matching over 9 bases. The CDR3 runs 16 residues. The junction had 8 bases not matched to a gene; V was cut back by 4 bases and J by 5 bases. Germline V lookup: CDR1 SNHLY, CDR2 FYNNEI. CDR3 DNA sequence: TGTGCCAGCAGTGTCAGGCCTAGCGGGAATACCGGGGAGCTGTTTTTT. Translated, it gives CASSVRPSGNTGELFF. Together with reference TRBV2 and TRBJ2-2, the CDR3 gives the full variable domain: EPEVTQTPSHQVTQMGQEVILRCVPISNHLYFYWYRQILGQKVEFLVSFYNNEISEKSEIFDDQFSVERPDGSNFTLKIRSTKLEDSAMYFCASSVRPSGNTGELFFGEGSRLTVL.

The chain combines TRBV19 with TRBJ1-6, with D uncertain. CDR1 is LNHDA, CDR2 SQIVND, per germline (reference sequence). V lost 4 bases, J lost 9 bases, and 19 bases lay in between. The CDR3 has 16 residues. The CDR3 sequence is CASSRSGRAGISPLHF. CDR3 in DNA: TGTGCCAGTAGTAGGAGCGGGCGGGCCGGGATTTCACCCCTCCACTTT. Drawing the rest from reference TRBV19 and TRBJ1-6, the complete variable domain is DGGITQSPKYLFRKEGQNVTLSCEQNLNHDAMYWYRQDPGQGLRLIYYSQIVNDFQKGDIAEGYSVSREKKESFPLTVTSAQKNPTAFYLCASSRSGRAGISPLHFGNGTRLTVT.

The CDR3 DNA is TGTGCCTTTAAGAAAGGCGGGTCACCCCTCCACTTT. As protein: CAFKKGGSPLHF. The rearrangement uses TRBV6-4 and TRBJ1-6; D ambiguous. Germline V gene data show CDR1 as MRHNA and CDR2 as SNTAGT. CDR3 length: 12 residues. Trimming took 11 bases from V and 10 from J, leaving 15 bases between them.

J is TRBJ2-3 and V is TRBV29-1; D is perhaps TRBD2 (7 bases). Trimming took off 8 bases at V and 2 bases at J, with 14 bases between the two ends. The germline V gene encodes CDR1 SQVTM and CDR2 ANQGSEA. The CDR3 spans 13 residues. The CDR3 loop is CSITGGATDTQYF. Written as DNA, the CDR3 is TGCAGCATAACTGGGGGGGCCACAGATACGCAGTATTTT.